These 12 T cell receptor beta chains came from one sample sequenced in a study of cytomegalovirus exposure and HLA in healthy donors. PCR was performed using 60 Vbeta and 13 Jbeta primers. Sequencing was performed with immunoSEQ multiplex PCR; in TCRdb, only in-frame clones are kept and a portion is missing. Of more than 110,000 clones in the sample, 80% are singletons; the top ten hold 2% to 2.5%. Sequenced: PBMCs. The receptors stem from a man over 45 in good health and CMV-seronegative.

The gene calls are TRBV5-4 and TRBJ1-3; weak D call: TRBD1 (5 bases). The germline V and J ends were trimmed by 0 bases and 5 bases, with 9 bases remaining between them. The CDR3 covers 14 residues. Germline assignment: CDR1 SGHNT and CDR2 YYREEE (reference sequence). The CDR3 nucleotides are TGTGCCAGCAGCTTGGGGCAGGGTAGAAACACCATATATTTT. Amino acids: CASSLGQGRNTIYF.

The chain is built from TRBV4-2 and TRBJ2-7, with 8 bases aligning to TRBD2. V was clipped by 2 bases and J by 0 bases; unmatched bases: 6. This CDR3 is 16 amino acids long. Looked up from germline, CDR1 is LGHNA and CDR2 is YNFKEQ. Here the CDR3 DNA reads TGTGCCAGCAGCCAATACACCGGGACTAGCTCCTACGAGCAGTACTTC. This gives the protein CASSQYTGTSSYEQYF.

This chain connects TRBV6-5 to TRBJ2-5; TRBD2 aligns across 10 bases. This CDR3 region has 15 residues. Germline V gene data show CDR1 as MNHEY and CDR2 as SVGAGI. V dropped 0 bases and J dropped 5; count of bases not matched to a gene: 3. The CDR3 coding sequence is TGTGCCAGCAGTTACTCGGGACTAGCGAGGGAGACCCAGTACTTC. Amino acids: CASSYSGLARETQYF.

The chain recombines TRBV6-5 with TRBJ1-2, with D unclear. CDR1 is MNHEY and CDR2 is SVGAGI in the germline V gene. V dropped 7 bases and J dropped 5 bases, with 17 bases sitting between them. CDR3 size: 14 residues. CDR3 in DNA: TGTGCCAGCACCTCCCAGGAAGGAGGGTATGGCTACACCTTC. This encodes CASTSQEGGYGYTF.

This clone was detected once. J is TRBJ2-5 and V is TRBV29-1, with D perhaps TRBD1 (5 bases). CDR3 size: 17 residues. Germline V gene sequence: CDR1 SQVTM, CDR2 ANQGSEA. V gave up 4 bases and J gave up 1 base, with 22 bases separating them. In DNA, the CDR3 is TGCAGCGTTGTGAGAAGCACCCTAGGACAAAGCCAAGAGACCCAGTACTTC. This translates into CSVVRSTLGQSQETQYF.

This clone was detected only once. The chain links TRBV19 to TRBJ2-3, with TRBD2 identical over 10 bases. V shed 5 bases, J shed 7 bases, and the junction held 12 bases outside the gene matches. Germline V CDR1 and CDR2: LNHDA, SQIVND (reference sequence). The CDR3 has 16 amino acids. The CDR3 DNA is TGTGCCAGTAGTGCTCTAGCGGGAGAGAGTCCCCATACGCAGTATTTT. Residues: CASSALAGESPHTQYF. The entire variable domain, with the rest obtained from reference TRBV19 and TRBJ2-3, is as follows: DGGITQSPKYLFRKEGQNVTLSCEQNLNHDAMYWYRQDPGQGLRLIYYSQIVNDFQKGDIAEGYSVSREKKESFPLTVTSAQKNPTAFYLCASSALAGESPHTQYFGPGTRLTVL.

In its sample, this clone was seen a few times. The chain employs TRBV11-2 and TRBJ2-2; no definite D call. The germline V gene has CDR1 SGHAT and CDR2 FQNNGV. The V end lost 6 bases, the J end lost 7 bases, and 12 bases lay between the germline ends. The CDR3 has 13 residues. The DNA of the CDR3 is TGTGCCAGCAGTGTGTTGACATACGGGGAGCTGTTTTTT. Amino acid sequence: CASSVLTYGELFF. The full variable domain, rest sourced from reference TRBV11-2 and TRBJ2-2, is EAGVAQSPRYKIIEKRQSVAFWCNPISGHATLYWYQQILGQGPKLLIQFQNNGVVDDSQLPKDRFSAERLKGVDSTLKIQPAKLEDSAVYLCASSVLTYGELFFGEGSRLTVL.

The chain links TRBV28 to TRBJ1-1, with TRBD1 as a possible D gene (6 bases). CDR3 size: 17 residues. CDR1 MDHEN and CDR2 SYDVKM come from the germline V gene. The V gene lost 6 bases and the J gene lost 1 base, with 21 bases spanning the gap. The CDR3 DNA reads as TGTGCCAGCAGCTTTAAACGGGGGGGGCTACGGAACACTGAAGCTTTCTTT. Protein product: CASSFKRGGLRNTEAFF.

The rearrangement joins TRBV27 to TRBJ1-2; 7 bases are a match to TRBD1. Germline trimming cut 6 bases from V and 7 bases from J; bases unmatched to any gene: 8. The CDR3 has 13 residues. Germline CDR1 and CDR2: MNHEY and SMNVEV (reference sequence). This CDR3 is CASSLGNRGGYTF. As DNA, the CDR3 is TGTGCCAGCAGCCTAGGGAACAGGGGTGGCTACACCTTC.

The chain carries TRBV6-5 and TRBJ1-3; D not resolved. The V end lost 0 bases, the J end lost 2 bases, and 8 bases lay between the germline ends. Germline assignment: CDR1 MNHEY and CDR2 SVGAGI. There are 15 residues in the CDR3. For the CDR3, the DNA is TGTGCCAGCAGTTACTCGAGCATCACTGGAAACACCATATATTTT. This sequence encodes CASSYSSITGNTIYF.

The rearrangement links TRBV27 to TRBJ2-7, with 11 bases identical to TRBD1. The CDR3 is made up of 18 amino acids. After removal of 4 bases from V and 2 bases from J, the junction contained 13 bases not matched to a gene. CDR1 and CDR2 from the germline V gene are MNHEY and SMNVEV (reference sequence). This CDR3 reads CASSSRTGGESRPYEQYF. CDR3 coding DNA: TGTGCCAGCAGTTCTAGGACAGGGGGCGAATCTCGTCCCTACGAGCAGTACTTC.

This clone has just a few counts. In nucleotides, the CDR3 is TGTGCCAGCAGCCAAGTTGCAGGGGTAACTGAAGCTTTCTTT. Its protein product is CASSQVAGVTEAFF. The V and J genes are TRBV14 and TRBJ1-1; possible D gene TRBD1, 6 bases. Germline assignment: CDR1 SGHDN and CDR2 FVKESK. The length of the CDR3 is 14 residues. V shed 1 base and J shed 5 bases, with 11 bases lying between them. Filled out from reference TRBV14 and TRBJ1-1, the complete variable domain reads EAGVTQFPSHSVIEKGQTVTLRCDPISGHDNLYWYRRVMGKEIKFLLHFVKESKQDESGMPNNRFLAERTGGTYSTLKVQPAELEDSGVYFCASSQVAGVTEAFFGQGTRLTVV.